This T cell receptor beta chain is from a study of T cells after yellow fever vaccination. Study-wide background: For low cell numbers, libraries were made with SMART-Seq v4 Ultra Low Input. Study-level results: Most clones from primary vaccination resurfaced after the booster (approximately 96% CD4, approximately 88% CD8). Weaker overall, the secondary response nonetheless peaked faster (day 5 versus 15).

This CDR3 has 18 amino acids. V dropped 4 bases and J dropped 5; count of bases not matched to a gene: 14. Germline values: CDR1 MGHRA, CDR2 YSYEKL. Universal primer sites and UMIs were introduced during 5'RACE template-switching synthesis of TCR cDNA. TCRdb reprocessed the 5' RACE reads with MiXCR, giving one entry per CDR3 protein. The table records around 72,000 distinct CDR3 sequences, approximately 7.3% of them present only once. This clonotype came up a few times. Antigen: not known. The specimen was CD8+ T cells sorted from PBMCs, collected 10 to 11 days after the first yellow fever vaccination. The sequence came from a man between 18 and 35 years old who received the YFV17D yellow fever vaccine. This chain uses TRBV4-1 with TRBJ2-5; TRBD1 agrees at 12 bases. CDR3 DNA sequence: TGCGCCAGCAGCCTCCAGGCCTGGGGACAGGGGGCCGGGGAGACCCAGTACTTC. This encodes CASSLQAWGQGAGETQYF.